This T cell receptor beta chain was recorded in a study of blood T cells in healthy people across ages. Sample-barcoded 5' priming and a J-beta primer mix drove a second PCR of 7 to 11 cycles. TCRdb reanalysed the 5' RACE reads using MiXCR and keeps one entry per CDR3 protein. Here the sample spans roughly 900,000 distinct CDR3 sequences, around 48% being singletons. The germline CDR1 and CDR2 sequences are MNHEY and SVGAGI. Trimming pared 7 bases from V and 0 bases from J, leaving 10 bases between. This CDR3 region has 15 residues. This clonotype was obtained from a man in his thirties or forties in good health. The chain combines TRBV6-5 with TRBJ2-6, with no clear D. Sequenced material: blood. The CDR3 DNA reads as TGTGCCAGCACCTCAGGCCCCTCTGGGGCCAACGTCCTGACTTTC. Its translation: CASTSGPSGANVLTF.